This TCR beta chain was sequenced during a study of regulatory T cells in long-lasting Graves disease. Across the study: Freshly diagnosed Graves' patients had used antithyroid drugs for under 3 months.

Regarding time point: newly diagnosed GD, antithyroid drugs for less than 3 months. Researchers made the TCR library from RNA that was extracted from PBMCs. Study observations and caveats: TRBV28, TRBJ1-2 and TRBJ2-5 emerged as the favored segments in persistent disease.

CDR3-region Arm-PCR and iRepertoire HTBI primers produced the TCR beta libraries. TCRdb itself ran the multiplex PCR reads through MiXCR, one entry per CDR3 protein. The sample lists more than 400,000 distinct CDR3 sequences, about a sixth occurring once. This CDR3 comprises 16 residues. From germline, CDR1 is SGHAT and CDR2 FQNNGV. Note on this clonotype: The target antigen is unknown.

These data also featured in a second study, about T cells in Graves' hyperthyroidism and ophthalmopathy. That study adds: The TCR CDR3 was amplified in a first-round RT-PCR using the HTBI primer set. Onset of ophthalmopathy came a median roughly 6.5 months after the model predicted it.

Here the sequenced sample was peripheral blood mononuclear cells (PBMCs), taken at new diagnosis, from a patient treated with antithyroid drugs. The genes are TRBV11-2 and TRBJ2-1; 8 bases align to TRBD2. TRBJ2-5 matches the DNA end more closely, so the J call is doubtful. The TCR comes from a middle-aged man with Graves disease. In DNA form, the CDR3 reads TGTGCCAGCAGCTTAAGATCGGGAGGGCCCAGGGAGACCCAGTACTTC. This gives the protein CASSLRSGGPRETQYF.